The 28 T cell receptor beta chains listed next were all sequenced from one sample in a study of CD8+CD57+ T cells in acquired aplastic anemia. Template material for TCR beta VDJ and CDR3 profiling consisted of genomic DNA. MiXCR, run by TCRdb on the reads, gives a single entry per CDR3 protein. The sample consists of around 200,000 distinct CDR3 sequences, approximately 52% of them appearing once. Material: sorted CD4+, CD8+, or CD8+CD57+ T cells (not recorded which) from PBMCs. These TCRs come from a human donor in good health, serving as a control.

This chain uses TRBV7-9 with TRBJ2-5, with D perhaps TRBD1 (7 bases). CDR3 length equals 15 residues. V was cut by 5 bases and J by 2 bases, with 15 bases left in between. CDR1 is SEHNR, CDR2 FQNEAQ, per germline (reference sequence). The CDR3 sequence: CASSPTGEVQETQYF. The DNA of the CDR3 is TGTGCCAGCAGCCCCACAGGGGAGGTTCAAGAGACCCAGTACTTC.

The chain links TRBV2 to TRBJ1-5; maybe TRBD1 (5 bases). The germline V and J ends were trimmed by 6 bases and 3 bases, with 9 bases remaining between them. This CDR3 has 13 residues. Germline CDR1 SNHLY, CDR2 FYNNEI. The DNA of the CDR3 is TGTGCCAGCAGGTGGGACGTCAATCAGCCCCAGCATTTT. It is translated as CASRWDVNQPQHF.

This clonotype was recorded once. The chain couples TRBV6-6 to TRBJ2-7; D perhaps matches TRBD2 (5 bases). In germline, CDR1 is MNHNY, CDR2 SVGAGI (reference sequence). Trimming removed 4 bases at V and 2 bases at J, with 12 bases between. This CDR3 region has 14 residues. As DNA, the CDR3 is TGTGCCAGCAGTTTAGAGGGCTTGCCCTACGAGCAGTACTTC. Its protein is CASSLEGLPYEQYF.

This chain connects TRBV2 to TRBJ1-5, with D maybe TRBD1 (6 bases). This CDR3 is 13 amino acids long. CDR1 is SNHLY, CDR2 FYNNEI, per germline. Trimming left V 8 bases short and J 11 bases short, with 19 bases between. As DNA, the CDR3 is TGTGCCAGCTCTAGAGGGGGAGAAGAGACCCAGCATTTT. This encodes CASSRGGEETQHF.

The J gene is TRBJ1-5, the V gene TRBV19; maybe TRBD1 (5 bases). CDR1 is LNHDA, CDR2 SQIVND, per germline (reference sequence). V lost 6 bases and J 3 bases, leaving 9 bases between the germline ends. The CDR3 consists of 13 residues. The CDR3 here is CASSSGLNQPQHF. CDR3 bases: TGTGCCAGTAGCTCAGGGCTCAATCAGCCCCAGCATTTT.

With respect to this clonotype: An end of the junction differs from the germline gene, which may be a read error. The chain links TRBV19 to TRBJ1-5; no clear D. This CDR3 spans 17 amino acids. Germline CDR1 LNHDA, CDR2 SQIVND (reference sequence). The CDR3 DNA is TGTGCCAGTAGTATAGTACCCTCCGGGCTTAGCAATCAGCCCCAGCACTTT. Amino acids: CASSIVPSGLSNQPQHF.

This chain uses TRBV13 with TRBJ1-2; D perhaps matches TRBD1 (5 bases). The V gene lost 0 bases and the J gene lost 2 bases, with 13 bases spanning the gap. Germline V gene lookup returns CDR1 PRHDT and CDR2 FYEKMQ (reference sequence). The CDR3 is 16 amino acids. This CDR3 reads CASSLGGSGANYGYTF. CDR3 nucleotides: TGTGCCAGCAGCTTAGGTGGGTCTGGGGCCAACTATGGCTACACCTTC.

Regarding this clonotype: One junction end disagrees with the germline gene, perhaps due to a read error. V usage is TRBV2 and J usage is TRBJ2-6; TRBD1 is a possible D gene (5 bases). CDR1 SNHLY and CDR2 FYNNEI come from the germline V gene. The CDR3 loop spans 15 amino acids. The CDR3 reads CASSERPPGANVLTF. Written as DNA, the CDR3 is TGTGCCAGCAGTGAACGGCCCCCTGGGGCCAACGTCCTAACTTTC.

Many counts were recorded for this clonotype. The V gene is TRBV19, the J gene TRBJ1-5, with 7 bases lining up with TRBD1. The CDR3 sequence is 14 residues long. J was trimmed by 4 bases and V by 8 bases; bases with no gene match: 8. Germline V gene lookup returns CDR1 LNHDA and CDR2 SQIVND (reference sequence). The CDR3 here is CASQQGWENQPQHF. CDR3 DNA sequence: TGTGCCAGTCAACAGGGGTGGGAAAATCAGCCCCAGCATTTT.

This clonotype was observed a few times. This chain connects TRBV15 to TRBJ2-3; TRBD2 aligns across 7 bases. Looked up from germline, CDR1 is LNHNV and CDR2 is YYDKDF (reference sequence). The CDR3 loop spans 15 amino acids. Trimming cost V 1 base and J 4 bases; bases outside gene matches: 5. Here the CDR3 reads CATSRGAGESDTQYF. CDR3 bases: TGTGCCACCAGCAGAGGGGCGGGGGAGTCAGATACGCAGTATTTT.

This clonotype was seen only a few times. The gene calls are TRBV25-1 and TRBJ1-5, with TRBD1 matching 9 bases. The CDR3 is 15 residues long. CDR1 is MGHDK and CDR2 is SYGVNS in the germline V gene. Trimming at V came to 2 bases and at J to 7 bases, leaving 6 bases not matched to a gene. DNA of the CDR3: TGTGCCAGCAGTGAAGGGGACAGGGTGGGACAGCCCCAGCATTTT. Its protein product is CASSEGDRVGQPQHF.

On this clonotype itself: One end of the junction varies from germline; a read error may be responsible. V usage is TRBV11-2 and J usage is TRBJ1-1; D possibly corresponds to TRBD1 (5 bases). CDR1 and CDR2 (germline): SGHAT, FQNNGV. The CDR3 contains 10 residues. CDR3 in DNA: TGTGCCAGCAGCGGATTTGGGGCCTCCTTT. Its protein product is CASSGFGASF.

This clonotype was seen many times. V is TRBV12-5 and J is TRBJ1-1; 10 bases map to TRBD1. This CDR3 has 18 amino acids. V gave up 0 bases and J gave up 5 bases; unmatched junction bases: 12. CDR1 is LGHNT and CDR2 is FRNRAP in the germline V gene. In nucleotides, the CDR3 is TGTGCTAGTGGTTTGGTACGTACGGGACAGGGGCGATGGACTGAAGCTTTCTTT. It codes for CASGLVRTGQGRWTEAFF.

In its sample, this clonotype was seen many times. V and J are TRBV6-4 and TRBJ2-3; 9 nucleotides match TRBD2. The CDR3 sequence is 13 residues long. The V and J ends lost 10 bases and 1 base, in that order; junction bases with no gene match: 3. CDR1 and CDR2 (germline): MRHNA, SNTAGT. The CDR3 coding sequence is TGTGCCACCAGGACTAGCGGCACAGATACGCAGTATTTT. Encoded protein: CATRTSGTDTQYF.

The CDR3: CASSRSYNYGYTF. In nucleotides, the CDR3 is TGTGCCAGCTCAAGGTCCTATAACTATGGCTACACCTTC. The chain combines TRBV2 with TRBJ1-2; no definite D call. Germline V gene lookup returns CDR1 SNHLY and CDR2 FYNNEI. Trimming took off 8 bases at V and 1 base at J, with 11 bases between the two ends. The CDR3 length is 13 residues.

The chain joins TRBV19 to TRBJ2-7, with a possible D match to TRBD1 (6 bases). CDR1 is LNHDA and CDR2 is SQIVND in the germline V gene (reference sequence). The CDR3 has 14 amino acids. V lost 0 bases and J 5 bases, leaving 11 bases between the germline ends. In DNA form, the CDR3 reads TGTGCCAGTAGTATAGAATACAGGGTCCACGAGCAGTACTTC. Translating it yields CASSIEYRVHEQYF.

This clonotype occurred many times. The V gene is TRBV11-2, the J gene TRBJ1-5; tentatively, D is TRBD1 (5 bases). Germline CDR1 is SGHAT and CDR2 is FQNNGV. The V end was cut by 3 bases, the J end by 0 bases, with 9 bases between. The CDR3 spans 15 residues. CDR3 DNA: TGTGCCAGCAGCTTTGGGGGGAATAGCAATCAGCCCCAGCATTTT. Translated: CASSFGGNSNQPQHF.

This sequence joins TRBV9 and TRBJ2-6; tentatively, D is TRBD1 or TRBD2 (5 bases each). V was cut by 0 bases and J by 0 bases, with 7 bases left in between. CDR3 size: 16 residues. Germline loops: CDR1 SGDLS, CDR2 YYNGEE. In DNA form, the CDR3 reads TGTGCCAGCAGCGTAGATGGGGGCTCTGGGGCCAACGTCCTGACTTTC. Translation: CASSVDGGSGANVLTF. Using reference TRBV9 and TRBJ2-6 for the parts outside the CDR3, the full variable domain is DSGVTQTPKHLITATGQRVTLRCSPRSGDLSVYWYQQSLDQGLQFLIQYYNGEERAKGNILERFSAQQFPDLHSELNLSSLELGDSALYFCASSVDGGSGANVLTFGAGSRLTVL.

V and J are TRBV7-2 and TRBJ1-1; D ambiguous. The CDR3 has 14 residues. Trimming cost V 1 base and J 4 bases, with 10 bases left between them. Germline-derived CDR1 and CDR2 are SGHTA and FQGNSA. CDR3 loop: CASSLEGRATEAFF. The CDR3 nucleotides read TGTGCCAGCAGCTTAGAAGGCAGAGCCACTGAAGCTTTCTTT.

The rearrangement joins TRBV10-3 to TRBJ1-1; D uncertain. The CDR3 runs to 13 residues. Germline CDR1 reads ENHRY; CDR2 reads SYGVKD. With 10 bases removed from V and 6 bases from J, the gap between germline ends came to 18 bases. The CDR3 reads CASKERIIAEAFF. The CDR3 bases are TGTGCCAGCAAGGAGAGAATTATCGCTGAAGCTTTCTTT.

The sample holds many counts of this clonotype. The chain uses TRBV6-2 or TRBV6-3 and TRBJ2-2; D unresolved. This CDR3 is 13 amino acids long. Trimming left V 1 base short and J 4 bases short, with 4 bases between. Germline values: CDR1 MNHEY, CDR2 SVGEGT. CDR3 nucleotide sequence: TGTGCCAGCAGTTACTACAGCACCGGGGAGCTGTTTTTT. Translated, it gives CASSYYSTGELFF.

The chain has TRBV29-1 and TRBJ1-1; D might be TRBD1 (5 bases). The CDR3 runs 14 residues. The germline CDR1 and CDR2 sequences are SQVTM and ANQGSEA. Trimming took 6 bases from V and 4 from J, leaving 18 bases between them. The CDR3, as DNA: TGCAGCGTGCAGGGCCTTTATGCCAGCACTGAAGCTTTCTTT. Translated: CSVQGLYASTEAFF.

This clonotype was seen a few times. The genes are TRBV2 and TRBJ2-7; D might be TRBD1 (5 bases). The CDR3 runs to 16 residues. CDR1 is SNHLY and CDR2 is FYNNEI in the germline V gene. Trimming took off 9 bases at V and 2 bases at J, with 23 bases between the two ends. The CDR3 DNA follows: TGTGCCAGGGGCGTTGGAGCCGGACATACCCCCTACGAGCAGTACTTC. Translation gives CARGVGAGHTPYEQYF.

The J gene is TRBJ1-1, the V gene TRBV25-1; D is undetermined. V lost 2 bases and J 3 bases, leaving 7 bases between the germline ends. The CDR3 is 13 residues long. Germline CDR1 and CDR2: MGHDK and SYGVNS. CDR3 in amino acids: CASSENQDTEAFF. CDR3 DNA sequence: TGTGCCAGCAGTGAAAACCAGGACACTGAAGCTTTCTTT.

As concerns this clonotype: A read error may explain this, as a much larger clone is one base away. The chain has TRBV7-9 and TRBJ2-7, with 10 positions matching TRBD1. The CDR3 has 16 amino acids. Looked up from germline, CDR1 is SEHNR and CDR2 is FQNEAQ (reference sequence). J was trimmed by 2 bases and V by 0 bases; bases with no gene match: 4. The CDR3 spells CASSLAGTGVPYEQYF. DNA for the CDR3: TGTGCCAGCAGCTTAGCCGGGACAGGGGTCCCCTACGAGCAGTACTTC.

For this clonotype: It may be a read error: a sequence one base away is much more abundant. CDR3: CASRAGGCNEQFF. The DNA for the CDR3 is TGTGCCAGCAGAGCGGGGGGATGCAATGAGCAGTTCTTC. V and J are TRBV6-2 or TRBV6-3 and TRBJ2-1; TRBD2 matches at 9 bases. This CDR3 has 13 residues. The J segment lost 6 bases and the V segment lost 6 bases, leaving 3 bases of the junction unmatched. Germline CDR1 MNHEY, CDR2 SVGEGT.

On this clonotype itself: The junction departs from the called germline gene at one end, perhaps through a read error. The chain couples TRBV7-6 to TRBJ2-1; D unclear. Germline lookup yields CDR1 SGHVS and CDR2 FNYEAQ. This CDR3 comprises 14 residues. The CDR3 DNA reads as TGCGCCAGCAGCCAAGCCCCTCGGAGCGAGGAGCAGTTCTTC. This encodes CASSQAPRSEEQFF.

This clonotype was counted ten times or more. The chain carries TRBV19 and TRBJ1-1, with D unresolved. Trimming shortened V by 1 base and J by 2 bases, and 8 bases separated the two germline ends. This CDR3 has 14 amino acids. Germline lookup yields CDR1 LNHDA and CDR2 SQIVND (reference sequence). In nucleotides, the CDR3 is TGTGCCAGTAGTATAGCCTCGATAAACACTGAAGCTTTCTTT. Protein product: CASSIASINTEAFF.